This T cell receptor beta chain was sequenced for a study of post-analysis software for immune sequencing data. Points from the study as a whole: There were a handful of TRBV segments more frequent in patients than controls, and TRBV5-6, TRBV5-1 and TRBV20-1 were among them.

Unique molecular identifiers were present in the TCR beta cDNA libraries. Via MiXCR, TCRdb re-called the PCR reads, giving one row per CDR3 protein. This sample yields 350,000 to 450,000 distinct CDR3 sequences, of which roughly 38% are seen a single time; over 10% belongs to the top ten. This clonotype was counted between two and nine times. The antigen is not known. This CDR3 spans 17 amino acids. The V gene end was trimmed by 0 bases and the J gene end by 2 bases; junction bases not matched to a gene: 7. Germline V gene sequence: CDR1 LGHDT, CDR2 YNNKEL (reference sequence). The sequenced sample was blood. The chain recombines TRBV3-1 with TRBJ1-5, with TRBD1 matching over 7 bases. This TCR was recovered from a girl aged 10 to 17 with multiple sclerosis. Here the CDR3 reads CASSQDPIGQGNQPQHF. Written as DNA, the CDR3 is TGTGCCAGCAGCCAAGATCCTATAGGACAGGGCAATCAGCCCCAGCATTTT.